This T cell receptor (beta chain) came from a study of blood T cell repertoires in COVID-19 (dated by TCRdb to 2018 to 2020). Concerning the study at large: Collaborator samples came from the United States, Italy and Spain and covered acute and convalescent phases of COVID-19. The material from the prospective study consisted of cDNA or gDNA derived from T cells, B-cell-depleted T cells, or PBMCs. Subjects who had been exposed to COVID-19, were actively infected with it, or had recovered from it provided the deeply sampled blood TCRbeta repertoires that made up the dataset. The repertoires were released in a freely available public database intended as a resource for research on the immune response to SARS-CoV-2. The samples were drawn from the first 160 participants of the ongoing ImmuneRACE study and from 1,254 subjects provided by 6 global collaborators. Nearly every sample came with metadata listing a de-identified subject ID, COVID-19 status, age in years and sex. HLA class I and class II types, where available, came from metadata supplied by the sample provider rather than from assay-based typing. Overall study results and their limits: Clinical and demographic metadata were provided uncurated, with the amount varying by source and participant.

The immunoSEQ Assay, a bias-controlled multiplex PCR, was used to amplify TCRbeta CDR3 regions from genomic DNA. For the original study's pipeline: The number of nucleated cells in each sample was estimated from the amplification of reference gene primers within the assay. Sequence reads were collapsed and filtered to measure the absolute abundance of every unique TCRbeta CDR3 rearrangement. For each sample, productive Simpson clonality was calculated as the square root of Simpson's diversity index over productive rearrangements. The table was pulled from immuneACCESS by TCRdb, which kept in-frame rearrangements only. Such tables lose some clones; where checked, under half of the loss comes from unresolved V genes, and the rest has no known cause. V, J and clone size are those of that table, while D and trimming were read from the DNA. In this sample the table shows roughly 150,000 clones, 65% to 85% of which occur a single time. The ten top clones hold 9.5% to 13% of the sample.

Concerning this clone itself: The clone's antigen remains unknown. Base quality data are lacking; no much larger clone is found one base away.

CDR1 and CDR2, per the germline V gene, are MDHEN and SYDVKM. The CDR3, cysteine through phenylalanine, is 14 amino acids long. CDR3 DNA only is kept here, 42 bases in frame from base 1. The junction carries 12 bases between V and J, which are trimmed by 1 base and 6 bases respectively. The collaborating institutions used their own protocols to collect whole blood in K2EDTA tubes. Collaborator samples were shipped for TCRbeta analysis as frozen whole blood, isolated PBMCs, or DNA extracted from either sample type. This clonotype was obtained from a man in his sixties or seventies with active or convalescent COVID-19. Sequenced sample: peripheral blood. This receptor chain uses TRBV28 and TRBJ1-2, with the D gene not clear enough to name. Read as DNA, the sequence is TGTGCCAGCAGTTTATTGCGGAGGTCGGATGGCTACACCTTC. This yields the protein CASSLLRRSDGYTF.